The clone carrying this T cell receptor (beta chain) appeared a single time. Donors of Cohort 3 who recovered were those that had two negative PCRs, clearance, or symptom resolution. The data derive from a study of blood T cell repertoires in COVID-19. The protocol was immunoSEQ multiplex PCR, while the TCRdb copy is restricted to in-frame clones and leaves out a portion. The sample contains fewer than 200,000 clones, about 78% of which appear only once. The CDR3 runs to 15 residues. CDR1 is SGHAT and CDR2 is FQNNGV in the germline V gene. J gave up 4 bases and V 5 bases, and 7 bases lay outside the gene matches.

This clonotype was sampled from a woman aged 50 to 65 who had recovered from COVID-19. Material for sequencing was PBMCs or T cells enriched from blood (not recorded which). The chain uses TRBV11-2 and TRBJ2-5, with TRBD1 matching 10 bases. The CDR3 protein is CASSTGTGDRETQYF. The CDR3 DNA is TGTGCCAGCAGCACCGGGACAGGGGATCGAGAGACCCAGTACTTC.